This section outlines one TCR beta chain sequence together with its context. This receptor's antigen is unknown. Base qualities are missing; no much larger clone stands one base away. This record belongs to a study of CD8 T cells in Susac syndrome (dated by TCRdb to between 2019 and 2020). Looking at the study overall: Of the Susac syndrome patients who were sequenced, under 10 were in clinical remission while six had clinically active disease. At blood withdrawal, Susac syndrome patients were either therapy-naive, taking corticosteroids (in some cases with IVIg as well), or taking IVIg alone. Repertoire sequencing was used to test whether CD8+ T cell activation and differentiation in Susac syndrome was antigen driven. CD8+ T cell repertoire clonality was compared between some 13 healthy donors, approximately 14 Susac syndrome patients and fewer than 19 multiple sclerosis patients. Points the paper makes about the study in general: The study acknowledged that relatively few individuals were included in the TCR sequencing and HLA analysis. Roughly 15 and five Susac-specific public clones were found in the total CD8+ and CD8+ TEMRA repertoires, respectively. Susac syndrome CD8+ repertoires showed clonal expansion, highest in CD8+ TEMRA cells and greater in clinically active than remitting patients.

RNA was extracted using the RNeasy kit, and roughly 0.5 to 1 microgram was reverse transcribed with random hexamers. The immunoSEQ multiplex PCR assay, which covers 54 Vbeta and 13 Jbeta segments, was used to amplify TCR beta CDR3 regions. PCR amplification bias was corrected using a synthetic template baseline for primer optimization and computational correction. The authors' pipeline ran thus. Reads were assigned to V, D and J genes according to IMGT and analyzed in immunoSEQ Analyzer, with only productive sequences retained. To calculate clonality, Shannon entropy was normalized by log2 of the number of productive unique sequences and then subtracted from one. For each patient and control, public and private clones were evaluated among the 100 most prevalent clones. Susac-specific clones were defined as absent from healthy and MS cohorts, approximately 1,000 published viral clones and other ImmuneACCESS disease sequences. TCRdb reprocessed the public reads (quality trimming at Q25 with fastp, clone calling with MiXCR) and kept in-frame beta chains. Identical CDR3 protein sequences are pooled into one entry, listed with their most common genes and DNA. The authors' filters were not applied to this entry. Within this sample are roughly 86,000 distinct CDR3 sequences, with about 95% of them counted one time only. Of the sample, 0.62% is held by the ten largest clones.

From a lookup of the germline V gene (reference sequence), CDR1 and CDR2 are DFQATT and SNEGSKA. The CDR3 sequence holds 13 residues, the cysteine and phenylalanine included. CDR3 DNA is the only sequence kept; it has 39 bases, read in frame from the first base. V gives up 4 bases and J gives up 5 bases, and the segment between their germline ends measures 14 bases. High-throughput TCR beta sequencing profiled peripheral blood CD8+ and CD4+ T cells from healthy donors, Susac syndrome patients and multiple sclerosis patients. Recently defined diagnostic criteria for definite or probable disease were met by the Susac syndrome patients. Bulk CD8+ and CD4+ T cells were purified by magnetic negative isolation, whereas CD8+ TEMRA cells were enriched by FACS. Blood was drawn into EDTA tubes, processed within 24 hours, and PBMCs were isolated by density gradient centrifugation. PBMCs intended for TCR sequencing were cryopreserved in liquid nitrogen and thawed later in a water bath at 37 degrees C. The sorted or isolated CD4+, CD8+ and CD8+ TEMRA cells reached a purity of at least 90%.

This clonotype originated in a human donor with Susac syndrome. Material for sequencing was CD8+ T cells from PBMCs. The V gene is TRBV20-1 and the J gene is TRBJ1-2; perhaps TRBD1 is the D gene, with 5 bases matching. The CDR3 loop reads CSAIVDSLYGYTF. The nucleotide sequence is TGCAGTGCTATAGTCGACAGCTTATATGGCTACACCTTC.